This TCR beta chain was recorded in a study of OX40 agonist ivuxolimab in advanced cancers. Germline V gene lookup returns CDR1 ENHRY and CDR2 SYGVKD. V was cut by 5 bases and J by 4 bases, with 7 bases left in between. The CDR3 length is 12 residues. This table comes from immunoSEQ multiplex PCR, and its TCRdb copy is limited to in-frame clones, with some not included. The sample lists 35,000 or so clones; roughly 80% were seen once. The clonotype was recovered from an adult with an advanced solid tumor such as melanoma, head and neck, liver or kidney cancer. The sequencing here drew on CD4+ or CD8+ T cells sorted from blood, taken in a trial of the OX40 agonist ivuxolimab. The J gene is TRBJ2-3, the V gene TRBV10-3; D gene ambiguous. The CDR3 bases are TGTGCCATCAGTAAGAGTTCAGATACGCAGTATTTT. It specifies CAISKSSDTQYF.